The present entry profiles one TCR beta chain with its context. This entry belongs to a study of T cell changes during pregnancy in multiple sclerosis. The method was immunoSEQ multiplex PCR; TCRdb's version includes in-frame clones alone and lacks a portion of them. The sample has tens of thousands of clones; around 90% are singletons. Germline CDR1 MNHEY, CDR2 SMNVEV (reference sequence). The CDR3 sequence is 14 residues long. V gave up 6 bases and J gave up 2 bases, with 13 bases separating them. Source: peripheral blood, taken before pregnancy. The chain joins TRBV27 to TRBJ1-2; D ambiguous. The sequence was obtained from a female donor with multiple sclerosis, enrolled in a pregnancy study. As DNA, the CDR3 is TGTGCCAGCAGCCCAACGGCGGGAAACTATGGCTACACCTTC. Its translation: CASSPTAGNYGYTF.